One TCR beta chain is described in this entry. Its target is unknown. The treatment is: roughly ten-day PBMC culture with coronavirus spike peptide pools or control peptides (ViraFEST assay). Antigen-specific T cell expansion with peptide pools preceded TCR sequencing in the ViraFEST approach. The data were obtained in a study of vaccination and CD4 T cells after COVID-19. Study information: The post-COVID sampling time was a median roughly 100 days after diagnosis, ranging from 35 to 161. The authors used overlapping spike peptides from SARS-CoV-2, HCoV-NL63, HCoV-OC43 and HCoV-229E to stimulate cells. Study outcomes and limitations: Spike mono-reactive status applied to 304 of 307 vaccine-specific clones in convalescent patients.

Cultured CD4+ T cell DNA was sequenced using the Oncomine TCR Beta short-read assay. TCRdb re-derived calls from the PCR reads in MiXCR, one entry per CDR3 protein. This sample has tens of thousands of distinct CDR3 sequences; about 64% occur once, and the top ten carry 15% to 20%. The sequencing used CD4+ T cells from blood, cultured in vitro, collected after SARS-CoV-2 vaccination. This TCR was recovered from a human donor who received a COVID-19 vaccine.

In DNA, the CDR3 is TGTGCCAGCAATGTCCAGGGGGCGGGCTATGGCTACACCTTC. It codes for CASNVQGAGYGYTF. The gene calls are TRBV2 and TRBJ1-2, with 8 nucleotides matching TRBD1. Germline assignment: CDR1 SNHLY and CDR2 FYNNEI. This CDR3 is 14 amino acids long. Trimming took 7 bases from V and 4 from J; bases not matched to a gene: 8.